Listed below are T cell receptor beta chains from one sample, sequenced in a study of blood T cell repertoires in COVID-19. Assay used: immunoSEQ multiplex PCR; TCRdb lists only in-frame clones, some missing. The table lists over 95,000 clones, 65% to 85% of them singletons. Sequencing was carried out using peripheral blood. These receptor sequences come from a man between 50 and 59 years old with acute or convalescent COVID-19. Each CDR3 is given without its conserved first and last residue.

>TRBV7-3
ASSPHGQGLGKLF
>TRBV18
ASSPRREGYGYT
>TRBV28
ASSFPRRGNEQF
>TRBV5-4
ASSLVSGGAETQY
>TRBV11-2
ASGKDRVQPQH
>TRBV15
ATSLRQGARGNSPLH
>TRBV11-1
ASRRQGAGELF
>TRBV18
ASSPPMAGANYGYT
>TRBV6-1
ASRGAVEAF
>TRBV7-2
ASSLRGEQF
>TRBV30
AWSVQEFYGYT
>TRBV6-2/TRBV6-3
ASSLDQASTGNTIY
>TRBV4-1
ASSLTQGYEQY
>TRBV5-1
ASSWGRGLAGNEQF
>TRBV6-5
ASSYGQGFGNEKLF
>TRBV7-8
ASSLEGVYGYT
>TRBV19
ASKFGTAYQPQH
>TRBV6-5
ASRRDRGTTEAF
>TRBV3-1/TRBV3-2
ATRRGGKDTQY
>TRBV7-9
ASSLSGQGNEKLF
>TRBV12-3/TRBV12-4
ASRLTDNEKLF
>TRBV10-1
ASSESRGPLRDEQF
>TRBV12-3/TRBV12-4
ASSLGGNYGYT
>TRBV28
ASSLGIQGPSPLH
>TRBV4-1
ASSQGGLGLMNTEAF
>TRBV12-3/TRBV12-4
ASRLTGDRGYT
>TRBV28
ASSFRQGQLY
>TRBV2
ASKGEGHYGYT
>TRBV19
ASSIDRGGPQH
>TRBV30
AWIRGRNSPLH
>TRBV27
ASSFGGYYGYT
>TRBV29-1
SVDKSEGGYGYT
>TRBV24-1
ATSEGDNSNQPQH
>TRBV19
ASNPGRGAGNTEAF
>TRBV6-5
ASRHRSSYNEQF
>TRBV27
ASTSVTTDTQY
>TRBV6-5
ASNPRDTGTGELF
>TRBV19
ASIPQGRAGNTIY
>TRBV6-5
ASSSDRGPYEQY
>TRBV5-1
ASSGGTGGENIQY
>TRBV4-1
ASSQDVISAYEQY
>TRBV7-9
ASSSTSGGLRSYNEQF
>TRBV11-2
ASSPSSAASSYNEQF
>TRBV5-1
ASSFGGYNEQF
>TRBV28
ASSLNQDRKLF
>TRBV6-6
ASSYDGRFTGELF
>TRBV7-9
ASSLGAATNEKLF